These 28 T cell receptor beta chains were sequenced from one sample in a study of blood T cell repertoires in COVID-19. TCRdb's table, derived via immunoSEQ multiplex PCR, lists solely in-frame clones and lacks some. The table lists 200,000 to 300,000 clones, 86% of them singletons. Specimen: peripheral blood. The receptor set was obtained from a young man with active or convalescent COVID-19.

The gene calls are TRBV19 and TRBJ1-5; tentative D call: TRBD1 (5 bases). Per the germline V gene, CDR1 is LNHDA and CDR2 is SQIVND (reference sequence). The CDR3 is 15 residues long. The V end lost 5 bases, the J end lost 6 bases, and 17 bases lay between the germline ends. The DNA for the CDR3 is TGTGCCAGTAGTTTGTTGTGGGGGGTGGGTCAGCCCCAGCATTTT. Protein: CASSLLWGVGQPQHF. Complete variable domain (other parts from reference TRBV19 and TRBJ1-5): DGGITQSPKYLFRKEGQNVTLSCEQNLNHDAMYWYRQDPGQGLRLIYYSQIVNDFQKGDIAEGYSVSREKKESFPLTVTSAQKNPTAFYLCASSLLWGVGQPQHFGDGTRLSIL.

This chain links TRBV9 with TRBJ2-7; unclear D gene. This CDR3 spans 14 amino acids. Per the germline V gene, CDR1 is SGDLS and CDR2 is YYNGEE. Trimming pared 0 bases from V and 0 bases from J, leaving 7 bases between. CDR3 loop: CASSVEPVSYEQYF. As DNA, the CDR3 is TGTGCCAGCAGCGTAGAGCCGGTCTCCTACGAGCAGTACTTC.

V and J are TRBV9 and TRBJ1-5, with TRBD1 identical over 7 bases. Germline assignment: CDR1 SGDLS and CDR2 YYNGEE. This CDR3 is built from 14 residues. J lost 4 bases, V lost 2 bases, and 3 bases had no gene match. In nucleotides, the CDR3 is TGTGCCAGCAGCGTCGGACAGGAAAATCAGCCCCAGCATTTT. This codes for CASSVGQENQPQHF. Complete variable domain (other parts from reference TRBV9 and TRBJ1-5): DSGVTQTPKHLITATGQRVTLRCSPRSGDLSVYWYQQSLDQGLQFLIQYYNGEERAKGNILERFSAQQFPDLHSELNLSSLELGDSALYFCASSVGQENQPQHFGDGTRLSIL.

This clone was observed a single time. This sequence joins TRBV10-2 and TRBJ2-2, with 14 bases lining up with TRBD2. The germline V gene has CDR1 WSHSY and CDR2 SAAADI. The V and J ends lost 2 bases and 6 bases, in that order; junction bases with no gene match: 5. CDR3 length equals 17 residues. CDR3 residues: CASSEGRLAGGPGELFF. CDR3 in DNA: TGCGCCAGCAGTGAGGGGAGACTAGCGGGGGGGCCCGGGGAGCTGTTTTTT.

DNA for the CDR3: TGTGCCAGCAGTATCCGGGACAGGGCTGAAAAACTGTTTTTT. It codes for CASSIRDRAEKLFF. V and J are TRBV28 and TRBJ1-4, with 9 bases that match TRBD1. Germline V gene lookup returns CDR1 MDHEN and CDR2 SYDVKM. The CDR3 is 14 residues long. Unmatched junction bases numbered 5, after V lost 5 bases and J lost 7 bases.

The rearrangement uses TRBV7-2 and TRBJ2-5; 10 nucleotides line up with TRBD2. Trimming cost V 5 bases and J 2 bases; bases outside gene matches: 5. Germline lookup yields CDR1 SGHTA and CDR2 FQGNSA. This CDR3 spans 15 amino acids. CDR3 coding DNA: TGTGCCAGCAGCCCTCTAGCGGGGGTACAAGAGACCCAGTACTTC. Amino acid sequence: CASSPLAGVQETQYF.

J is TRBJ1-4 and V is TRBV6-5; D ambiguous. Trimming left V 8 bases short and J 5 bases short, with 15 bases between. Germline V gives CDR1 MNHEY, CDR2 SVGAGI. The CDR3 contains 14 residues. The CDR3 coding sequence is TGTGCCAGCGGGCGTGGTCAAGAGAATGAAAAACTGTTTTTT. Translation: CASGRGQENEKLFF.

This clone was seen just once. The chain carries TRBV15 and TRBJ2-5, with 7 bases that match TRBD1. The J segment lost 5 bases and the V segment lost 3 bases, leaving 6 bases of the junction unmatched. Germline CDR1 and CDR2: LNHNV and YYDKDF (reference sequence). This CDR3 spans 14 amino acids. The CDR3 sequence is CATSRTGMGETQYF. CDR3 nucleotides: TGTGCCACCAGCAGGACAGGGATGGGGGAGACCCAGTACTTC.

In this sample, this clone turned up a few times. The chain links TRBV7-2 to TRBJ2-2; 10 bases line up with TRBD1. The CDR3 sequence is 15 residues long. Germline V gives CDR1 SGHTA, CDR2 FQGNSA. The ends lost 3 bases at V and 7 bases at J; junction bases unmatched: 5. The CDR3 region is CASSLGQGLGGELFF. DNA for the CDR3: TGTGCCAGCAGCTTGGGACAGGGGCTGGGCGGGGAGCTGTTTTTT.

CDR3 coding DNA: TGTGCCAGCAGCCAAGACGGGGGGGCTTGGGGGACCCAGTACTTC. Translated, it gives CASSQDGGAWGTQYF. The chain uses TRBV3-1 (or the pseudogene TRBV3-2) and TRBJ2-5, with 8 bases that match TRBD2. V trimming: 0 bases; J trimming: 7 bases; junction bases outside the gene matches: 7. Germline lookup yields CDR1 LGHDT and CDR2 YNNKEL (reference sequence). The CDR3 is 15 residues long.

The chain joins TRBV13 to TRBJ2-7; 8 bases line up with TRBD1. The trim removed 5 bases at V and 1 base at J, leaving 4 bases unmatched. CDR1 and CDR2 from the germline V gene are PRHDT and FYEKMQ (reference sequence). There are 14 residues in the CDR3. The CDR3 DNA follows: TGTGCCAGCAGCCCCGGACAGGGTTCCTACGAGCAGTACTTC. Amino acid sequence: CASSPGQGSYEQYF.

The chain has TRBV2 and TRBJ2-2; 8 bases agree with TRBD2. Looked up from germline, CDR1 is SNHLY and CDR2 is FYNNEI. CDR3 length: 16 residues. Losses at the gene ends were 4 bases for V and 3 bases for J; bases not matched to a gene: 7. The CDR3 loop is CASSGNGGVYTGELFF. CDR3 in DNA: TGTGCCAGCAGTGGGAACGGGGGGGTATACACCGGGGAGCTGTTTTTT.

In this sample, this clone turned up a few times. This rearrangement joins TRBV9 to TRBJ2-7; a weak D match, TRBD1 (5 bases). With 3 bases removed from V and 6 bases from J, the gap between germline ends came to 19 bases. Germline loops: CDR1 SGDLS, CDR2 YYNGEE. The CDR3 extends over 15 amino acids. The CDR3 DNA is TGTGCCAGCAGCGCCGGCAGGGCCTTCTCCCTCGAGCAGTACTTC. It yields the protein CASSAGRAFSLEQYF.

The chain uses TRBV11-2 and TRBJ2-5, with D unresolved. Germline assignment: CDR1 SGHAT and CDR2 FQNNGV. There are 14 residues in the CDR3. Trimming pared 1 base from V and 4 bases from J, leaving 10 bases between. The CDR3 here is CASSLGGRRETQYF. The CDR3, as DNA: TGTGCCAGCAGCTTAGGAGGTAGAAGAGAGACCCAGTACTTC. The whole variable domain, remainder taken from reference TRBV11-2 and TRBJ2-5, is EAGVAQSPRYKIIEKRQSVAFWCNPISGHATLYWYQQILGQGPKLLIQFQNNGVVDDSQLPKDRFSAERLKGVDSTLKIQPAKLEDSAVYLCASSLGGRRETQYFGPGTRLLVL.

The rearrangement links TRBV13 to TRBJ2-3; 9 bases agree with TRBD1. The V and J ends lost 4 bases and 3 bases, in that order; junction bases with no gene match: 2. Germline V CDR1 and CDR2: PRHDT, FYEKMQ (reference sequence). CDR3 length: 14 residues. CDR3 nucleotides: TGTGCCAGCAGCTGGGGACAGGGTACAGATACGCAGTATTTT. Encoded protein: CASSWGQGTDTQYF. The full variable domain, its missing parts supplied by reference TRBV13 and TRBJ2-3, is AAGVIQSPRHLIKEKRETATLKCYPIPRHDTVYWYQQGPGQDPQFLISFYEKMQSDKGSIPDRFSAQQFSDYHSELNMSSLELGDSALYFCASSWGQGTDTQYFGPGTRLTVL.

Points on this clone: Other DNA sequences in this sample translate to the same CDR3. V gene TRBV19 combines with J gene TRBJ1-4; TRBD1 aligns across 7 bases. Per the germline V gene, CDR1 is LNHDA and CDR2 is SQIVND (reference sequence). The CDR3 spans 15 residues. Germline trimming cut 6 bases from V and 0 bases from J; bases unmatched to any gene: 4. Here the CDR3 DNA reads TGTGCCAGTAGCGGGACAGCTGCAACTAATGAAAAACTGTTTTTT. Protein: CASSGTAATNEKLFF.

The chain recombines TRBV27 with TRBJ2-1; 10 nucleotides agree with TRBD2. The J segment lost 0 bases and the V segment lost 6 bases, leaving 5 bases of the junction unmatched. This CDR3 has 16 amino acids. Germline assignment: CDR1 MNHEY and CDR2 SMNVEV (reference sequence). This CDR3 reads CASRVAGGSSYNEQFF. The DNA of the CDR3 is TGTGCCAGCAGGGTAGCGGGGGGAAGCTCCTACAATGAGCAGTTCTTC.

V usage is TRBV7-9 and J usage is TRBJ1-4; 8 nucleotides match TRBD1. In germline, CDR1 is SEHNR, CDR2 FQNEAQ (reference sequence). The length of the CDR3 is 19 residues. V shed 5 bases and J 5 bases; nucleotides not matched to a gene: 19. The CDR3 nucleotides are TGTGCCAGCAGCCCCCAAACCGGGACAGGCGATGGGGGAAATGAAAAACTGTTTTTT. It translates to CASSPQTGTGDGGNEKLFF.

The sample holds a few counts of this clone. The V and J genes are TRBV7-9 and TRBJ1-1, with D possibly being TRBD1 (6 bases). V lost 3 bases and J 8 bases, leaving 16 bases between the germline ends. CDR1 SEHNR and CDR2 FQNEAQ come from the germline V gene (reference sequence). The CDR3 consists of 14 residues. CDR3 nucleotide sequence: TGTGCCAGCAGCTTGACAGGCATCCTTTCGGAAGCTTTCTTT. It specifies CASSLTGILSEAFF.

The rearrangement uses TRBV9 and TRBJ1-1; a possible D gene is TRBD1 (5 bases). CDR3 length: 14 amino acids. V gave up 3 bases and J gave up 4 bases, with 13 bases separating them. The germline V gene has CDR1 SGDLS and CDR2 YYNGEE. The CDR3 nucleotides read TGTGCCAGCAGCGGGCAGGGCGTGGGCACTGAAGCTTTCTTT. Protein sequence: CASSGQGVGTEAFF.

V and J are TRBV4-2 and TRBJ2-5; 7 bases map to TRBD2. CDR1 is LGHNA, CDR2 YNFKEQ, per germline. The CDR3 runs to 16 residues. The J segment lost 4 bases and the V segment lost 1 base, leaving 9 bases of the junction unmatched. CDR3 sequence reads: CASSQVSSGTGETQYF. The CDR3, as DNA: TGTGCCAGCAGCCAAGTATCCAGCGGGACGGGAGAGACCCAGTACTTC.

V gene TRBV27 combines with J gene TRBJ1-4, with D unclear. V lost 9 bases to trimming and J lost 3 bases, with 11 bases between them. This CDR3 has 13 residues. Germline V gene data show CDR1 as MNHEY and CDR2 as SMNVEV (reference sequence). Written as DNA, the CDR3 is TGTGCCAGTCGCTCGGGGTCTAATGAAAAACTGTTTTTT. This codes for CASRSGSNEKLFF.

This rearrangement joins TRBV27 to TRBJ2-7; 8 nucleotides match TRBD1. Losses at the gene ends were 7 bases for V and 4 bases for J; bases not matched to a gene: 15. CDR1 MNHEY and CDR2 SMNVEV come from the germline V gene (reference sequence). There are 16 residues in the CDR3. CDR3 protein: CASTRLAGGVGYEQYF. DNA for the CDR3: TGTGCCAGCACCCGGCTGGCAGGGGGCGTTGGGTACGAGCAGTACTTC.

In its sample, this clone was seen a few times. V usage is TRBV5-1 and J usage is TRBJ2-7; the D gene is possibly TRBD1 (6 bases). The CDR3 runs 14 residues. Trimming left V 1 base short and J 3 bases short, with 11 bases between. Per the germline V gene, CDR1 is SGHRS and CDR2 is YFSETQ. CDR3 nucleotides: TGCGCCAGCAGCTTGTCAGGGGCGAACTACGAGCAGTACTTC. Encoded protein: CASSLSGANYEQYF.

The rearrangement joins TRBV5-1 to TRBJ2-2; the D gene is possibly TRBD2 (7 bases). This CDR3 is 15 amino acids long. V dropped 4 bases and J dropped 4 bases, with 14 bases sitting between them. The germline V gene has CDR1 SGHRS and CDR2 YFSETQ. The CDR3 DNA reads TGCGCCAGCAGCCCCGGGGGGCGCCTCACCGGGGAGCTGTTTTTT. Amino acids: CASSPGGRLTGELFF.

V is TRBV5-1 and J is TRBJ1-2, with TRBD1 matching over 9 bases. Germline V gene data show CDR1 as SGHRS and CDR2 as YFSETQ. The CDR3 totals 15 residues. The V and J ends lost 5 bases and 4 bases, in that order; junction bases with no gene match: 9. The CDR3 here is CASSSWTGDIYGYTF. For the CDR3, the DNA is TGCGCCAGCAGTTCCTGGACAGGGGACATCTATGGCTACACCTTC.

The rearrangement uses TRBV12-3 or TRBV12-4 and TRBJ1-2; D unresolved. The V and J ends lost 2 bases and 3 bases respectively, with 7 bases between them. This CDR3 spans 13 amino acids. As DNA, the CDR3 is TGTGCCAGCAGTTTACTGCAGGACTATGGCTACACCTTC. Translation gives CASSLLQDYGYTF.

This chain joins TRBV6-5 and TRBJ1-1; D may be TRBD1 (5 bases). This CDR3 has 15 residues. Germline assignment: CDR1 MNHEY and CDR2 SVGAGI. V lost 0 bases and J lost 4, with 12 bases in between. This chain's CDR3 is CASSYSIRGRTEAFF. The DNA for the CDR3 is TGTGCCAGCAGTTACTCGATAAGGGGTCGCACTGAAGCTTTCTTT.